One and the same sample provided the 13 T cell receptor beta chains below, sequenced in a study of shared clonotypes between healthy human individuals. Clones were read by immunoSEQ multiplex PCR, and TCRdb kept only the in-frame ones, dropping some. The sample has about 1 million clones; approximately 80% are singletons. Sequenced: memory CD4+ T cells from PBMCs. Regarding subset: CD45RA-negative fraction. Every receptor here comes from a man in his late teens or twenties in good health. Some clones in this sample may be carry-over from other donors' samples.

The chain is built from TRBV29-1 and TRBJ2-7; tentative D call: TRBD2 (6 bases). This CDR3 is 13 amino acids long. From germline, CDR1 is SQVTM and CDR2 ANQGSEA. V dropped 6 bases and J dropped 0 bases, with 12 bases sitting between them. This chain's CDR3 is CSVGLGSSYEQYF. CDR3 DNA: TGCAGCGTGGGACTGGGAAGCTCCTACGAGCAGTACTTC.

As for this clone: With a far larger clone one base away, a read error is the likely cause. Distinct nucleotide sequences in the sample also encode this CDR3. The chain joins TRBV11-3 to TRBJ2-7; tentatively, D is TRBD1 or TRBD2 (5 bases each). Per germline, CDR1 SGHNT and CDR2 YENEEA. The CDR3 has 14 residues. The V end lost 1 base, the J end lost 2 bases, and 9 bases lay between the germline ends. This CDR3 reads CASSLGDGTYEQYF. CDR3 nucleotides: TGTGCCAGCAGCTTAGGGGACGGCACCTACGAGCAGTACTTC.

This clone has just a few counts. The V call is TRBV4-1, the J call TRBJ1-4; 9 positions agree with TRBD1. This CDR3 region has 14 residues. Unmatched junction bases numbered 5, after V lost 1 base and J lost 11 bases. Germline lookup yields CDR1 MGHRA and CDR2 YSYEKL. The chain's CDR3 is CASSQVDRGGKLFF. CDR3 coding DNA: TGCGCCAGCAGCCAAGTAGACAGGGGGGGGAAACTGTTTTTT.

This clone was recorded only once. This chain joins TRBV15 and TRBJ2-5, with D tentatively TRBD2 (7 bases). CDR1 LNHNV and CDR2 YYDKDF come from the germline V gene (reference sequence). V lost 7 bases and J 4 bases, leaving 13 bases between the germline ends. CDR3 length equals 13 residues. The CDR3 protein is CATTPRGGETQYF. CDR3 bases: TGTGCCACCACCCCTAGGGGGGGAGAGACCCAGTACTTC.

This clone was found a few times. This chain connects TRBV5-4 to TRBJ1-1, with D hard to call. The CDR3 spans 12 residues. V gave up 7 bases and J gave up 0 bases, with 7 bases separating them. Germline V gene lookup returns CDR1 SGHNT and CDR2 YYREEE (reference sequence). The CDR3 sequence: CASWNMNTEAFF. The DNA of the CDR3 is TGTGCCAGCTGGAATATGAACACTGAAGCTTTCTTT.

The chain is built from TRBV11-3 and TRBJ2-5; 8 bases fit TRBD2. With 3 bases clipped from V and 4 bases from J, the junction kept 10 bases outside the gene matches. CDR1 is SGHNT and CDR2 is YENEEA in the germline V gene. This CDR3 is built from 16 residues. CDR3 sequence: CASSFSFRAGAETQYF. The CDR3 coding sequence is TGTGCCAGCAGCTTCTCTTTCCGAGCGGGAGCAGAGACCCAGTACTTC.

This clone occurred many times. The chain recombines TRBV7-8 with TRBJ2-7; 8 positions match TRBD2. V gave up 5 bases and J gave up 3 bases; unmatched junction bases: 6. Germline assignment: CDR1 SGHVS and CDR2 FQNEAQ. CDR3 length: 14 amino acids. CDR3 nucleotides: TGTGCCAGCAGCCCTGCGGGGGGCGTCTACGAGCAGTACTTC. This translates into CASSPAGGVYEQYF. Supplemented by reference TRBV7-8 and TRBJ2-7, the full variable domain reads GAGVSQSPRYKVAKRGQDVALRCDPISGHVSLFWYQQALGQGPEFLTYFQNEAQLDKSGLPSDRFFAERPEGSVSTLKIQRTQQEDSAVYLCASSPAGGVYEQYFGPGTRLTVT.

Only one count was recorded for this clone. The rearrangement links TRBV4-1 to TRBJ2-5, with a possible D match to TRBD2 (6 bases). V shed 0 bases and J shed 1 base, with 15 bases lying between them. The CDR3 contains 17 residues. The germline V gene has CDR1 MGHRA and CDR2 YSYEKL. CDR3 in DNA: TGCGCCAGCAGCCAAGATGCGGGGATGGGGGTCCAAGAGACCCAGTACTTC. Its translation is CASSQDAGMGVQETQYF.

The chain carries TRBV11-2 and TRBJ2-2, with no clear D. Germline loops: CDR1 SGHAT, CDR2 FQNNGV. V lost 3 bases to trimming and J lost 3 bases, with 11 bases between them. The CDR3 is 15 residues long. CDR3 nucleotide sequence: TGTGCCAGCAGCTTTGGTCGGGTTGACACCGGGGAGCTGTTTTTT. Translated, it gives CASSFGRVDTGELFF. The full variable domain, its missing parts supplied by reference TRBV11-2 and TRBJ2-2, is EAGVAQSPRYKIIEKRQSVAFWCNPISGHATLYWYQQILGQGPKLLIQFQNNGVVDDSQLPKDRFSAERLKGVDSTLKIQPAKLEDSAVYLCASSFGRVDTGELFFGEGSRLTVL.

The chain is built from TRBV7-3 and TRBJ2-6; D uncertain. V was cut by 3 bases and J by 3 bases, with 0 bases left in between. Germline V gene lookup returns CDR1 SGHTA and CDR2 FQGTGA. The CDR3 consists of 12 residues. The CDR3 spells CASSFGANVLTF. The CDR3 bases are TGTGCCAGCAGCTTTGGGGCCAACGTCCTGACTTTC.

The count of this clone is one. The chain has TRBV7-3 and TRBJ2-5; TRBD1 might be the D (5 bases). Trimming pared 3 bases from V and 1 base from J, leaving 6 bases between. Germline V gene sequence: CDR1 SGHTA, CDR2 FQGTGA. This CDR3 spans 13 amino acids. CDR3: CASSFQGQETQYF. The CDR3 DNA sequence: TGTGCCAGCAGCTTTCAGGGCCAAGAGACCCAGTACTTC.

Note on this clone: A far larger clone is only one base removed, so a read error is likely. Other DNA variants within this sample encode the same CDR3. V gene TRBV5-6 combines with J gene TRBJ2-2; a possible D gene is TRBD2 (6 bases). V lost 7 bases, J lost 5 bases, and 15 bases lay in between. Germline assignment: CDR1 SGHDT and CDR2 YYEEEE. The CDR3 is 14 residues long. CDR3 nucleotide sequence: TGTGCCAGCTCGCGGCAGGGAGGAACCGGGGAGCTGTTTTTT. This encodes CASSRQGGTGELFF.

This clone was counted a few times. The DNA for the CDR3 is TGCGCCAGCAGTGAGGGGAGTTTGGCTAATGAAAAACTGTTTTTT. Translated, it gives CASSEGSLANEKLFF. The chain employs TRBV10-1 and TRBJ1-4; D is unresolved. Germline CDR1 and CDR2: WNHNN and SYGVQD (reference sequence). The CDR3 is 15 residues long. V lost 2 bases, J lost 3 bases, and 10 bases lay in between.